The present T cell receptor (beta chain) was sequenced within a study of monozygotic twins with inflammatory bowel disease. CDR1 is LGHDT, CDR2 YNNKEL, per germline (reference sequence). This CDR3 has 13 amino acids. With the 5' RACE reads reprocessed, TCRdb shows one record per CDR3 protein and no DNA. The record lists a few hundred thousand distinct CDR3 sequences, of which the ten most abundant hold around 1.5%. This clonotype was obtained from a human donor with ulcerative colitis or Crohn's disease, or a healthy co-twin of an affected twin (not recorded which). The specimen was blood. J is TRBJ2-7 and V is TRBV3-1. The CDR3 sequence: CASSRYINYEQYF.